These T cell receptor beta chains were read from a single sample in a study of blood T cell repertoires in COVID-19. Libraries were prepared by immunoSEQ multiplex PCR; TCRdb keeps only in-frame clonotypes and omits some of them. The sample has 190,000 or so clones; about 90% are singletons. The sample was PBMCs or T cells enriched from blood (not recorded which). The source is a woman between 25 and 40 years old who had recovered from COVID-19. Both conserved end residues are part of each CDR3. A D gene is named only where the DNA matches it firmly. Expanded clones get a size class; other rows say once, few or many, or leave the size out.

d_gene	abundance	v_gene	j_gene	CDR3nt	CDR3aa
NA	NA	TRBV12-3/TRBV12-4	TRBJ1-4	TGTGCCAGCAGTTACAGGGTCGATGAAAAACTGTTTTTT	CASSYRVDEKLFF
NA	NA	TRBV7-9	TRBJ1-3	TGTGCCAGCAGCCCAACCGGGACATGGAACACCATATATTTT	CASSPTGTWNTIYF
TRBD2	NA	TRBV14	TRBJ2-1	TGTGCCAGCAGCCCGGGCGGACTAGCGGGGACTCGCTCCTACAATGAGCAGTTCTTC	CASSPGGLAGTRSYNEQFF
NA	NA	TRBV7-2	TRBJ2-7	TGTGCCAGCAGCTTAGTGTTTCAATCCTACGAGCAGTACTTC	CASSLVFQSYEQYF
TRBD1	NA	TRBV6-2/TRBV6-3	TRBJ1-2	TGTGCCAGCAGCAGCCGCCGGGACAGTAAAAGGGGCTACACCTTC	CASSSRRDSKRGYTF
NA	NA	TRBV19	TRBJ1-3	TGTGCCAGTAGTATGGATCCAGGATCAGGAAACACCATATATTTT	CASSMDPGSGNTIYF
TRBD1	once	TRBV6-2/TRBV6-3	TRBJ1-6	TGTGCCAGCAGTAACCGACAGGGGAATAATTCACCCCTCCACTTT	CASSNRQGNNSPLHF
TRBD1	NA	TRBV15	TRBJ2-2	TGTGCCACCAGCACCGGGACAGGGGGCGGGGAGCTGTTTTTT	CATSTGTGGGELFF
TRBD1	once	TRBV6-5	TRBJ2-5	TGTGCCAGCCCGGACAGGGCATTACAGACCCAGTACTTC	CASPDRALQTQYF
NA	NA	TRBV27	TRBJ1-2	TGTGCCAGCTCTCGGGGGTCCCAAGGGGGCTACACCTTC	CASSRGSQGGYTF
NA	NA	TRBV5-4	TRBJ1-2	TGTGCCAGCAGCAACCCGGGAATTGGGGGCTACACCTTC	CASSNPGIGGYTF
TRBD1	NA	TRBV4-3	TRBJ2-5	TGCGCCAGCAGCCGGACAGGGAACGTGGAGACCCAGTACTTC	CASSRTGNVETQYF
TRBD1	NA	TRBV7-2	TRBJ2-7	TGTGCCAGCAGCCCCCTCAGGGGGAACGAGCAGTACTTC	CASSPLRGNEQYF
TRBD1	NA	TRBV5-1	TRBJ1-1	TGCGCCAGCAGCCAAGGGACAGGGGATGCCACTGAAGCTTTCTTT	CASSQGTGDATEAFF
TRBD1	NA	TRBV7-9	TRBJ2-7	TGTGCCAGCAGCTTGTTGGGACAGGGACCCTACGAGCAGTACTTC	CASSLLGQGPYEQYF
NA	NA	TRBV27	TRBJ1-2	TGTGCCAGCAGTCCCAGGTCGACAGCCCATGGCTACACCTTC	CASSPRSTAHGYTF
TRBD1	few	TRBV5-1	TRBJ2-7	TGCGCCAGCAGCTTCGGGGACAGGGGGGGCTACGAGCAGTACTTC	CASSFGDRGGYEQYF
TRBD2	once	TRBV5-6	TRBJ2-5	TGTGCCAGCACCTTAGGAGCGGGAGTAGGGGAGACCCAGTACTTC	CASTLGAGVGETQYF
NA	NA	TRBV4-2	TRBJ1-3	TGTGCCAGCAGCCAAGATTCCAGGGTCTCTGGAAACACCATATATTTT	CASSQDSRVSGNTIYF
TRBD2	NA	TRBV11-2	TRBJ2-1	TGTGCCAGCAGCTCTCCCACTAGCGGGAGTTCCAACAATGAGCAGTTCTTC	CASSSPTSGSSNNEQFF
NA	NA	TRBV12-3/TRBV12-4	TRBJ2-7	TGTGCCAGCAGTTTACGCACATCCTACGAGCAGTACTTC	CASSLRTSYEQYF
NA	NA	TRBV13	TRBJ2-7	TGTGCCTCTAGAGAGAGGGGGTCCGAGCAGTACTTC	CASRERGSEQYF
NA	NA	TRBV10-3	TRBJ2-3	TGTGCCATCAGTGAGTGGGGCGATACGCAGTATTTT	CAISEWGDTQYF
TRBD1	once	TRBV7-9	TRBJ1-1	TGTGCCAGCAGCTCAGGGGACAGGAACACTGAAGCTTTCTTT	CASSSGDRNTEAFF
NA	NA	TRBV4-1	TRBJ2-7	TGCGCCAGCAGCCAAGAAGTTGATTGGCAGTCCTACGAGCAGTACTTC	CASSQEVDWQSYEQYF
TRBD2	NA	TRBV6-2/TRBV6-3	TRBJ2-3	TGTGCCAGCAGTCTAGGGACTAGCGGGGCTATGGTGGATACGCAGTATTTT	CASSLGTSGAMVDTQYF
TRBD1	NA	TRBV5-5	TRBJ1-5	TGTGCCAGCAGCGAAACGACAGGGGAGTTCCATCAGCCCCAGCATTTT	CASSETTGEFHQPQHF
TRBD1	NA	TRBV2	TRBJ1-4	TGTGCCAGCAGTGAACCGACAGGGAGTGAAAAACTGTTTTTT	CASSEPTGSEKLFF
NA	NA	TRBV5-6	TRBJ2-4	TGTGCCAGCAGCTTGGGGGCCCGAGCCAAAAACATTCAGTACTTC	CASSLGARAKNIQYF
NA	NA	TRBV7-3	TRBJ2-2	TGTGCCAGCAGCTTGTTAGTCTCCGGCGGGGAGCTGTTTTTT	CASSLLVSGGELFF